The 5 T cell receptor beta chains below come from one sample, sequenced in a study of chemoradiotherapy in HPV16-positive cancers (dated by TCRdb to 2021 to 2024). Libraries were constructed by the immunoSEQ multiplex PCR assay. TCRdb re-hosts the immuneACCESS table, in-frame sequences only. Its copies lack some clones; in the studies checked, an unresolved V gene accounts for under half of them, and the cause for the rest is not known. Across this sample there are roughly 19,000 clones, with about 86% seen only once. The top ten clones comprise approximately 4.6% of the sample. The starting material was blood, obtained from a patient who underwent chemoradiotherapy. These receptors came from a human donor with HPV-associated anogenital cancer.

In this sample, this clone turned up a few times. The chain carries TRBV7-3 and TRBJ2-1; 12 bases map to TRBD2. The CDR3 spans 17 residues. The germline CDR1 and CDR2 sequences are SGHTA and FQGTGA. Trimming at V came to 2 bases and at J to 4 bases, leaving 6 bases not matched to a gene. CDR3 nucleotides: TGTGCCAGCAGCTTACAGGCTAGCGGGAGGGGATACAATGAGCAGTTCTTC. Encoded protein: CASSLQASGRGYNEQFF.

V gene TRBV5-1 combines with J gene TRBJ1-6; TRBD1 agrees at 9 bases. The J segment lost 7 bases and the V segment lost 4 bases, leaving 3 bases of the junction unmatched. Looked up from germline, CDR1 is SGHRS and CDR2 is YFSETQ. This CDR3 is 14 amino acids long. The CDR3 DNA is TGCGCCAGCAGCCCGGACAGGGGAAATTCACCCCTCCACTTT. Protein sequence: CASSPDRGNSPLHF. Based on the CDR3 plus reference TRBV5-1 and TRBJ1-6, the full variable domain is KAGVTQTPRYLIKTRGQQVTLSCSPISGHRSVSWYQQTPGQGLQFLFEYFSETQRNKGNFPGRFSGRQFSNSRSEMNVSTLELGDSALYLCASSPDRGNSPLHFGNGTRLTVT.

The V and J genes are TRBV10-2 and TRBJ2-2, with 9 positions matching TRBD1. CDR1 and CDR2 (germline): WSHSY, SAAADI. Trimming at V came to 6 bases and at J to 5 bases, leaving 7 bases not matched to a gene. The CDR3 totals 15 residues. The CDR3 region has the DNA TGCGCCAGCAGCCCCGACAGGGGGATTACCGGGGAGCTGTTTTTT. Protein: CASSPDRGITGELFF.

The gene calls are TRBV7-8 and TRBJ1-1, with 7 bases that match TRBD1. The CDR3 spans 15 residues. J lost 0 bases, V lost 5 bases, and 6 bases had no gene match. Germline V CDR1 and CDR2: SGHVS, FQNEAQ. In DNA, the CDR3 is TGTGCCAGCAGCATCGACAGGGTGTTGAACACTGAAGCTTTCTTT. Translating it yields CASSIDRVLNTEAFF.

The J gene is TRBJ1-2, the V gene TRBV30; no reliable D call. V was clipped by 1 base and J by 5 bases, with 14 bases between them. Germline-derived CDR1 and CDR2 are GTSNPN and SVGIG (reference sequence). This CDR3 region has 14 residues. CDR3 protein: CAWSATTLGYGYTF. The CDR3 DNA is TGTGCCTGGAGTGCTACAACCTTAGGGTATGGCTACACCTTC. Full variable domain (rest looked up from reference TRBV30 and TRBJ1-2): SQTIHQWPATLVQPVGSPLSLECTVEGTSNPNLYWYRQAAGRGLQLLFYSVGIGQISSEVPQNLSASRPQDRQFILSSKKLLLSDSGFYLCAWSATTLGYGYTFGSGTRLTVV.